This entry concerns a single T cell receptor beta chain. Its antigen is not known. The record originates from a study of cytotoxic CD8 clonotypes in ibrutinib-treated CLL. Study at large: Mean values per sample were some 250,000 productive templates and under 100,000 productive rearrangements. Points from the study as a whole: Baseline levels of clonality went above those of age-matched healthy donors and moved with circulating CD8+ T-cell counts.

The CDR3 has 13 amino acids. The germline V and J ends were trimmed by 5 bases and 5 bases, with 13 bases remaining between them. Germline V gene data show CDR1 as MNHEY and CDR2 as SVGAGI. Using immunoSEQ multiplex PCR, the repertoire was profiled, and TCRdb retains in-frame clones only, with some absent. The table shows more than 200,000 clones, with roughly 74% occurring only once. The sequenced sample was PBMCs, obtained after 24 months of ibrutinib treatment. This receptor was taken from a human donor with chronic lymphocytic leukemia. J is TRBJ2-7 and V is TRBV6-5, with D possibly being TRBD1 (6 bases). In nucleotides, the CDR3 is TGTGCCAGCAGTCGGACAGCCTACGACGAGCAGTACTTC. Its translation: CASSRTAYDEQYF.